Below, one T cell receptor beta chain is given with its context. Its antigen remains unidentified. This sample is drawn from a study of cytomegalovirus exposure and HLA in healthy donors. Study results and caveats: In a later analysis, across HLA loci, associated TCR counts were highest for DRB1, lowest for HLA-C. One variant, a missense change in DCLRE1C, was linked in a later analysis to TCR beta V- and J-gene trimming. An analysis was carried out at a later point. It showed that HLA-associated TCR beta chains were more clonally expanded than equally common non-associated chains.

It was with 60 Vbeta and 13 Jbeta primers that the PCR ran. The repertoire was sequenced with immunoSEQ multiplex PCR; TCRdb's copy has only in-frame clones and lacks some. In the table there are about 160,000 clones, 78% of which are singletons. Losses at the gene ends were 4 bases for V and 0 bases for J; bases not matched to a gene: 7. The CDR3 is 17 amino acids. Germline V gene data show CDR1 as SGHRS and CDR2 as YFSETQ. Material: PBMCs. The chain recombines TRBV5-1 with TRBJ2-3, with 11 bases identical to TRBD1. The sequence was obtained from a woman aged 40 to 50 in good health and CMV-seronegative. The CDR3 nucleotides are TGCGCCAGCAGCGGACAGGGGGCGCGAAGAAGCACAGATACGCAGTATTTT. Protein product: CASSGQGARRSTDTQYF.